This T cell receptor beta chain was found in a study of blood T cell repertoires in COVID-19. Profiled with immunoSEQ multiplex PCR; TCRdb holds only in-frame clones, not every one. Counted here are around 340,000 clones, roughly 87% occurring once; the ten biggest clones make up less than 5%. The germline V gene has CDR1 SNHLY and CDR2 FYNNEI. This CDR3 spans 18 amino acids. The V and J ends lost 6 bases and 2 bases, in that order; junction bases with no gene match: 13. The clonotype comes from a woman between 55 and 75 years old with COVID-19, enrolled during active disease. The chain is built from TRBV2 and TRBJ2-4; 10 bases align to TRBD2. Material: peripheral blood. The CDR3 coding sequence is TGTGCCAGCAGAGATGGTCGGACTAGCGGCCATTCCAAAAACATTCAGTACTTC. It encodes CASRDGRTSGHSKNIQYF.